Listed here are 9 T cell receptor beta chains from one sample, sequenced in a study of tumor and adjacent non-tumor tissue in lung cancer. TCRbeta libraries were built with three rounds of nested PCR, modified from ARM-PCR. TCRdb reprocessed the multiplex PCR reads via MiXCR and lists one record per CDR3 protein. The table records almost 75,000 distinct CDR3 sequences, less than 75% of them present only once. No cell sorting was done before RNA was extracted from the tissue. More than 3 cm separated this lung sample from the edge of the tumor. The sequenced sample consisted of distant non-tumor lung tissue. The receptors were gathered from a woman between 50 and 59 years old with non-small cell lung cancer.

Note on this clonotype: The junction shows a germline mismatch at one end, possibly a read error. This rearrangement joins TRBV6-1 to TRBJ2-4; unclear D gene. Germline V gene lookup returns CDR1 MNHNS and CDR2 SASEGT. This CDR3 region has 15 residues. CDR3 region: CVSSEGSGRINIQYF. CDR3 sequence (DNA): TGTGTCAGCAGTGAAGGATCTGGACGGATAAACATTCAGTACTTC.

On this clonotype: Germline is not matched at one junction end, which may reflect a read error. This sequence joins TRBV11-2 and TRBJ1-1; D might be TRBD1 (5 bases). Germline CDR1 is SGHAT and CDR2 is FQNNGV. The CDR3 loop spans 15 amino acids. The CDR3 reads CANSAIGDGGTEAFF. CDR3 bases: TGTGCCAACAGCGCAATAGGGGATGGGGGTACTGAAGCTTTCTTT.

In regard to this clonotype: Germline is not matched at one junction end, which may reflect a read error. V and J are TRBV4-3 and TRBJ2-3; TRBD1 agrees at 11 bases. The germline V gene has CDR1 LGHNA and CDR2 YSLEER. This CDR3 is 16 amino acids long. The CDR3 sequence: CASNQEWTGGTDTQCF. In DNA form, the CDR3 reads TGCGCCAGCAACCAAGAATGGACAGGGGGCACAGATACGCAGTGTTTT.

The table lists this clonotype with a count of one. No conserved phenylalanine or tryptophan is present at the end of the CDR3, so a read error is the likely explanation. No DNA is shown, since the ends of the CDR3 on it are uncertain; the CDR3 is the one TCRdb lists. CDR3 in amino acids: CASSSGENLQETQYI. The chain joins TRBV11-2 to TRBJ2-5; the table's D call, TRBD2, was not checked against the DNA. The CDR3 length equals 15 residues, ends included. The germline CDR1 and CDR2 sequences are SGHAT and FQNNGV.

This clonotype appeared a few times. Here the CDR3 reads CASSQELAGGGWDTDTQYF. The CDR3 bases are TGTGCCAGCAGCCAAGAACTAGCGGGAGGGGGTTGGGACACAGATACGCAGTATTTT. The rearrangement links TRBV4-2 to TRBJ2-3; 13 positions match TRBD2. Trimming took 0 bases from V and 2 from J; bases not matched to a gene: 8. Germline values: CDR1 LGHNA, CDR2 YNFKEQ. The CDR3 runs to 19 residues.

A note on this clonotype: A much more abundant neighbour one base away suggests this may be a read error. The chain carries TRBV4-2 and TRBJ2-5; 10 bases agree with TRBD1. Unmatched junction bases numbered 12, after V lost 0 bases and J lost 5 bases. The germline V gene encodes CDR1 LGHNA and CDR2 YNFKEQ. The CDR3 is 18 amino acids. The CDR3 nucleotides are TGTGCCAGCAGCCAAGATAACTGGACAGGGGGTGTCCTTGAGACCCAGTACTTC. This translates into CASSQDNWTGGVLETQYF.

CDR3 in amino acids: CASSHSALLAGESIDTQYF. As DNA, the CDR3 is TGCGCCAGCAGCCACTCGGCCCTTCTAGCGGGAGAGTCAATAGATACGCAGTATTTT. The gene calls are TRBV4-1 and TRBJ2-3; TRBD2 matches at 10 bases. Per the germline V gene, CDR1 is MGHRA and CDR2 is YSYEKL. With 3 bases clipped from V and 5 bases from J, the junction kept 17 bases outside the gene matches. There are 19 residues in the CDR3.

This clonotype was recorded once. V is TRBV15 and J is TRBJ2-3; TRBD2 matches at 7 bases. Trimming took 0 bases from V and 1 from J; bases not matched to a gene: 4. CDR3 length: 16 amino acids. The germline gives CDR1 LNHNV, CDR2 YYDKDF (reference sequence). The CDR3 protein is CATSRDIGLGTDTQYF. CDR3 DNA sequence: TGTGCCACCAGCAGAGATATAGGACTAGGCACAGATACGCAGTATTTT.

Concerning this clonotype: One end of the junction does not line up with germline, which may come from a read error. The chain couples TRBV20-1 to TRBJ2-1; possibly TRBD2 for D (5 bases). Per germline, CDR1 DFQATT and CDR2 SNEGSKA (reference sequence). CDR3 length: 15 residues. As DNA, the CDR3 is TGCAGTGCTAGGCCCTGGGAGACGGCGCACAATGAGCAGTTATTC. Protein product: CSARPWETAHNEQLF.